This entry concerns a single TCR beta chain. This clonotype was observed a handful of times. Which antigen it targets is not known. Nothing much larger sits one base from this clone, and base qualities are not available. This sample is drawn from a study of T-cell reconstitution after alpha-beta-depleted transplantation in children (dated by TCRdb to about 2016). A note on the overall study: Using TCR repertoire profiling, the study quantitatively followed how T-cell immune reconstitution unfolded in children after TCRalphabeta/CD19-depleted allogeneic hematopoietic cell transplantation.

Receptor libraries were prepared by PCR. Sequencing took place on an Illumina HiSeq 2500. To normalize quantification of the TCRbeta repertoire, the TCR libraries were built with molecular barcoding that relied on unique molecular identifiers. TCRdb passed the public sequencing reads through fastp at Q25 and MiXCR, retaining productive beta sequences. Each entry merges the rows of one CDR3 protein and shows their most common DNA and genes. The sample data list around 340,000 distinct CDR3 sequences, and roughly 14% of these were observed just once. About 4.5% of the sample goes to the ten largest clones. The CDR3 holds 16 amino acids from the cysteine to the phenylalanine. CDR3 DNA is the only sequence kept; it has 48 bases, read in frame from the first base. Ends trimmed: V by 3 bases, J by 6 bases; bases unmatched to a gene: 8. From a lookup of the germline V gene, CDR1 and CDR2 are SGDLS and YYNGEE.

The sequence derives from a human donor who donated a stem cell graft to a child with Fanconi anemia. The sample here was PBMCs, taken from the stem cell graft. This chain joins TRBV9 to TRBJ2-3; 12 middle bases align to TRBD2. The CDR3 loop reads CASSGLAGVRGDTQYF. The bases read TGTGCCAGCAGCGGACTAGCGGGGGTGCGAGGTGATACGCAGTATTTT.